The 24 T cell receptor beta chains listed next were all sequenced from one sample in a study of cytotoxic CD8 clonotypes in ibrutinib-treated CLL. Data came from immunoSEQ multiplex PCR; TCRdb stores just in-frame clones and leaves some out. The table shows hundreds of thousands of clones, with around 70% occurring only once. This sample comprised PBMCs, obtained after 24 months of ibrutinib treatment. The receptors were sampled from a human donor with chronic lymphocytic leukemia.

The chain couples TRBV7-6 to TRBJ1-4; D ambiguous. V was cut by 9 bases and J by 1 base, with 9 bases left in between. From germline, CDR1 is SGHVS and CDR2 FNYEAQ. The length of the CDR3 is 13 residues. This chain's CDR3 is CASGELTNEKLFF. CDR3 sequence (DNA): TGTGCCAGTGGCGAGCTAACTAATGAAAAACTGTTTTTT.

The chain recombines TRBV29-1 with TRBJ2-3; tentative D call: TRBD2 (5 bases). V gave up 7 bases and J gave up 3 bases, with 17 bases separating them. CDR3 size: 14 residues. The germline V gene encodes CDR1 SQVTM and CDR2 ANQGSEA. CDR3 coding DNA: TGCAGCGGGGCCTTGGCGGGCCCGACAGATACGCAGTATTTT. Translating gives CSGALAGPTDTQYF.

The genes are TRBV11-3 and TRBJ2-5; D remains unclear. The CDR3 is 13 amino acids. Germline lookup yields CDR1 SGHNT and CDR2 YENEEA. Trimming shortened V by 5 bases and J by 5 bases, and 12 bases separated the two germline ends. For the CDR3, the DNA is TGTGCCAGCAGCCTGACCTTCGCGGAGACCCAGTACTTC. Protein product: CASSLTFAETQYF.

V is TRBV7-8 and J is TRBJ2-5; D might be TRBD1 (6 bases). Germline loops: CDR1 SGHVS, CDR2 FQNEAQ. This CDR3 comprises 16 residues. The V end was cut by 5 bases, the J end by 1 base, with 17 bases between. The CDR3 sequence: CASSARSPGAQETQYF. The CDR3 DNA is TGTGCCAGCAGCGCTAGATCCCCAGGGGCCCAAGAGACCCAGTACTTC.

This chain connects TRBV30 to TRBJ2-3; D is perhaps TRBD1 or TRBD2 (5 bases each). CDR1 and CDR2 from the germline V gene are GTSNPN and SVGIG (reference sequence). The CDR3 runs 15 residues. V gave up 3 bases and J gave up 2 bases, with 15 bases separating them. CDR3 in amino acids: CAWSSGAVSTDTQYF. In DNA form, the CDR3 reads TGTGCCTGGAGCTCCGGGGCAGTCTCCACAGATACGCAGTATTTT.

The chain combines TRBV4-3 with TRBJ2-1; possibly TRBD2 for D (5 bases). Trimming removed 2 bases at V and 4 bases at J, with 18 bases between. The V gene's germline CDR1 is LGHNA and CDR2 YSLEER. The CDR3 has 17 amino acids. CDR3 sequence reads: CASSQQPWEAVYNEQFF. The CDR3 DNA reads TGCGCCAGCAGCCAACAACCTTGGGAAGCGGTGTACAATGAGCAGTTCTTC.

This clone was seen a handful of times. The J gene is TRBJ1-4, the V gene TRBV2; D may be TRBD1 (6 bases). The CDR3 has 13 amino acids. Trimming cost V 7 bases and J 4 bases, with 10 bases left between them. The germline CDR1 and CDR2 sequences are SNHLY and FYNNEI. CDR3 region: CASIGQFNEKLFF. As DNA, the CDR3 is TGTGCCAGCATCGGACAGTTTAATGAAAAACTGTTTTTT.

V is TRBV9 and J is TRBJ1-1, with D possibly being TRBD1 (5 bases). The CDR3 spans 16 residues. Germline V gives CDR1 SGDLS, CDR2 YYNGEE. Trimming took 3 bases from V and 4 from J, leaving 19 bases between them. CDR3 nucleotide sequence: TGTGCCAGCAGCGGAGGGGAGGGGCAAATCGGCACTGAAGCTTTCTTT. Translating it yields CASSGGEGQIGTEAFF.

This clone was counted once. The genes are TRBV19 and TRBJ2-5; D is uncertain. The CDR3 runs 12 residues. Between the trimmed V and J ends, which lost 4 bases and 5 bases, there was a span of 8 bases. Germline CDR1 reads LNHDA; CDR2 reads SQIVND (reference sequence). The CDR3, as DNA: TGTGCCAGTAGTACCTCCCCCGAGACCCAGTACTTC. Translating gives CASSTSPETQYF.

V gene TRBV7-9 combines with J gene TRBJ2-7; 10 bases map to TRBD2. Trimming at V came to 2 bases and at J to 2 bases, leaving 3 bases not matched to a gene. CDR1 and CDR2 (germline): SEHNR, FQNEAQ (reference sequence). The CDR3 covers 15 residues. In nucleotides, the CDR3 is TGTGCCAGCAGCTTAAGTCTAGCGGGAGCCTACGAGCAGTACTTC. It codes for CASSLSLAGAYEQYF.

V is TRBV19 and J is TRBJ2-7, with 8 bases matching TRBD2. Germline-derived CDR1 and CDR2 are LNHDA and SQIVND (reference sequence). The CDR3 is 14 residues long. The J segment lost 2 bases and the V segment lost 5 bases, leaving 5 bases of the junction unmatched. DNA of the CDR3: TGTGCCAGTAGTCCGGGACTAGGGACCTACGAGCAGTACTTC. Its protein is CASSPGLGTYEQYF.

CDR3 sequence: CASRPGTGETKGYTF. The CDR3 DNA is TGTGCCAGCAGACCCGGGACAGGGGAAACGAAAGGCTACACCTTC. The chain is built from TRBV6-5 and TRBJ1-2, with 10 nucleotides matching TRBD1. CDR1 and CDR2 (germline): MNHEY, SVGAGI. V was pared by 6 bases and J by 8 bases, with 12 bases of the junction left unmatched. The CDR3 has 15 residues.

The chain carries TRBV7-2 and TRBJ2-7, with a possible D match to TRBD1 (6 bases). Between the trimmed V and J ends, which lost 2 bases and 2 bases, there was a span of 16 bases. The CDR3 has 16 amino acids. In germline, CDR1 is SGHTA, CDR2 FQGNSA. DNA for the CDR3: TGTGCCAGCAGCTTATCCGGGCAGGGGTATACCTACGAGCAGTACTTC. It codes for CASSLSGQGYTYEQYF.

The CDR3 reads CASSVKWETQYF. The DNA for the CDR3 is TGTGCCAGCAGTGTTAAGTGGGAGACCCAGTACTTC. V gene TRBV28 combines with J gene TRBJ2-5; no reliable D call. Trimming left V 5 bases short and J 5 bases short, with 9 bases between. Germline assignment: CDR1 MDHEN and CDR2 SYDVKM. This CDR3 comprises 12 residues.

The chain links TRBV6-6 to TRBJ1-4, with 8 bases aligning to TRBD1. This CDR3 spans 11 amino acids. From germline, CDR1 is MNHNY and CDR2 SVGAGI (reference sequence). The V and J ends lost 7 bases and 12 bases, in that order; junction bases with no gene match: 4. The CDR3 loop reads CASNMGQELFF. CDR3 in DNA: TGTGCCAGCAATATGGGACAGGAACTGTTTTTT.

CDR3 coding DNA: TGTGCCAGCAGCTTAAGGCCTAGCCTCGCAGATACGCAGTATTTT. Its protein is CASSLRPSLADTQYF. The rearrangement joins TRBV7-3 to TRBJ2-3; perhaps TRBD2 as D (5 bases). Deletions cut 1 base from V and 4 bases from J, with 12 bases between. The CDR3 totals 15 residues. Germline values: CDR1 SGHTA, CDR2 FQGTGA.

Only one count was recorded for this clone. V and J are TRBV28 and TRBJ1-4; D gene ambiguous. With 6 bases removed from V and 2 bases from J, the gap between germline ends came to 7 bases. CDR1 is MDHEN and CDR2 is SYDVKM in the germline V gene. The CDR3 length is 13 residues. CDR3 loop: CASSPGTNEKLFF. For the CDR3, the DNA is TGTGCCAGCAGCCCGGGGACTAATGAAAAACTGTTTTTT.

The J gene is TRBJ1-1, the V gene TRBV10-3; TRBD1 agrees at 7 bases. V lost 4 bases to trimming and J lost 2 bases; unmatched junction nucleotides: 7. This CDR3 contains 15 residues. Germline CDR1 reads ENHRY; CDR2 reads SYGVKD. The DNA of the CDR3 is TGTGCCATCAGTGCGGAGCGGACAGGAAACACTGAAGCTTTCTTT. Amino acid sequence: CAISAERTGNTEAFF.

This clone occurred a few times. CDR3 residues: CSVRTGNEQYF. The CDR3 DNA reads TGCAGCGTCAGGACAGGAAACGAGCAGTACTTC. V and J are TRBV29-1 and TRBJ2-7; 7 bases map to TRBD1. The CDR3 runs 11 residues. V lost 6 bases and J lost 5; bases outside the gene matches: 4. In germline, CDR1 is SQVTM, CDR2 ANQGSEA.

The chain has TRBV18 and TRBJ1-2; TRBD1 matches at 8 bases. The CDR3 is made up of 15 amino acids. The germline CDR1 and CDR2 sequences are KGHSH and LQKENI. Germline trimming cut 6 bases from V and 1 base from J; bases unmatched to any gene: 7. In DNA, the CDR3 is TGTGCCAGCTCGCGACAGGGGAGTAATAACTATGGCTACACCTTC. Translated, it gives CASSRQGSNNYGYTF.

The V gene is TRBV6-5, the J gene TRBJ2-7, with D hard to call. V was clipped by 3 bases and J by 7 bases, with 7 bases between them. Germline values: CDR1 MNHEY, CDR2 SVGAGI. The CDR3 extends over 11 amino acids. CDR3 sequence reads: CASSYWGEQYF. The CDR3 nucleotides read TGTGCCAGCAGTTATTGGGGAGAGCAGTACTTC.

This clone showed up just a few times. This sequence joins TRBV2 and TRBJ2-1; 10 nucleotides match TRBD2. Germline V lookup: CDR1 SNHLY, CDR2 FYNNEI. The V segment lost 8 bases and the J segment 5 bases; nucleotides outside the gene matches: 9. The CDR3 sequence is 15 residues long. The chain's CDR3 is CASVTGTSEHNEQFF. CDR3 DNA sequence: TGTGCCAGCGTTACCGGGACTAGCGAACACAATGAGCAGTTCTTC.

The V gene is TRBV28, the J gene TRBJ2-1; 9 nucleotides align to TRBD2. The ends lost 3 bases at V and 10 bases at J; junction bases unmatched: 7. Germline assignment: CDR1 MDHEN and CDR2 SYDVKM. CDR3 length: 14 residues. The chain's CDR3 is CASSFASGTIEQFF. The CDR3 nucleotides are TGTGCCAGCAGTTTCGCTAGCGGGACAATCGAGCAGTTCTTC. Complete variable domain (other parts from reference TRBV28 and TRBJ2-1): DVKVTQSSRYLVKRTGEKVFLECVQDMDHENMFWYRQDPGLGLRLIYFSYDVKMKEKGDIPEGYSVSREKKERFSLILESASTNQTSMYLCASSFASGTIEQFFGPGTRLTVL.

The chain carries TRBV27 and TRBJ2-1; unclear D gene. V gave up 8 bases and J gave up 3 bases, with 17 bases separating them. Germline assignment: CDR1 MNHEY and CDR2 SMNVEV (reference sequence). This CDR3 spans 15 amino acids. The CDR3 bases are TGTGCCAGCTGCCCTTTTTTTGGGGACTACAATGAGCAGTTCTTC. It is translated as CASCPFFGDYNEQFF.